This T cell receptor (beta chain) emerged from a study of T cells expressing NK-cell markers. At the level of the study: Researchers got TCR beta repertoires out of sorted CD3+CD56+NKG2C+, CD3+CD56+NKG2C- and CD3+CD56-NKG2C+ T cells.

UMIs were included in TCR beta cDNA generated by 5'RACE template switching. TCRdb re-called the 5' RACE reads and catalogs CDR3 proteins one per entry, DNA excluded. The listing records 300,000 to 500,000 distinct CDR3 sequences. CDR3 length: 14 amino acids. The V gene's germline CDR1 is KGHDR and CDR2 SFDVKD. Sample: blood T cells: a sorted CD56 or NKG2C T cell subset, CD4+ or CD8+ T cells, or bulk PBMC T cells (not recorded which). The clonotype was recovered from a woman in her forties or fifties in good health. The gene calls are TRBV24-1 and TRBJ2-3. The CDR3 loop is CATSDRRVTDTQYF.